This T cell receptor (beta chain) was found in a study of T-cell memory formation after mild COVID-19. Each CDR3 protein is one row after TCRdb ran MiXCR on the 5' RACE reads. Among fewer than 95,000 distinct CDR3 sequences, roughly an eighth were seen once, and the ten largest hold about 26%. The germline V gene has CDR1 LGHDT and CDR2 YNNKEL (reference sequence). V lost 2 bases, J lost 7 bases, and 12 bases stayed unmatched. The CDR3 loop spans 17 amino acids. This clonotype was recorded a few times. The sample consisted of PBMCs or a T cell subset sorted from them (not recorded which). The chain joins TRBV3-1 to TRBJ1-5, with 9 bases fitting TRBD1. The receptor was derived from an adult woman who had mild COVID-19 (a few samples of this study predate the infection). Cell type and time point are not known. CDR3 protein: CASSQSYGTGLWQPQHF. CDR3 sequence (DNA): TGTGCCAGCAGCCAATCCTACGGGACAGGGTTGTGGCAGCCCCAGCATTTT. The complete variable domain, with remaining parts taken from reference TRBV3-1 and TRBJ1-5, reads DTAVSQTPKYLVTQMGNDKSIKCEQNLGHDTMYWYKQDSKKFLKIMFSYNNKELIINETVPNRFSPKSPDKAHLNLHINSLELGDSAVYFCASSQSYGTGLWQPQHFGDGTRLSIL.